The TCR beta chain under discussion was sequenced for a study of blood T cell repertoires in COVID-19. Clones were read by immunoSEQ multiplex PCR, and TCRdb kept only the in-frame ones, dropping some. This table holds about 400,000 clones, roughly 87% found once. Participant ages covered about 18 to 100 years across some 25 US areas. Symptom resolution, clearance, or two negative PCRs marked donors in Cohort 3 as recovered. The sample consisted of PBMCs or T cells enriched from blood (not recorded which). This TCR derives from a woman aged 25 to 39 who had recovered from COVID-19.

The CDR3, as DNA: TGTGCCAGCAGCCATAGACTAGCGCCCACCGGGGAGCTGTTTTTT. Translated, it gives CASSHRLAPTGELFF. The rearrangement joins TRBV4-2 to TRBJ2-2; 8 bases are a match to TRBD2. V gave up 3 bases and J gave up 4 bases; unmatched junction bases: 4. The germline gives CDR1 LGHNA, CDR2 YNFKEQ. The CDR3 runs 15 residues.